The clone carrying this T cell receptor beta chain was detected only a few times. Its antigen is unidentified. Germline V gene data show CDR1 as MNHEY and CDR2 as SMNVEV (reference sequence). The trim removed 4 bases at V and 8 bases at J, leaving 10 bases unmatched. The CDR3 is made up of 15 amino acids. The data stem from a study of T cell repertoires in cytomegalovirus infection. MiXCR was run by TCRdb on the reads, yielding one entry per CDR3 protein. This table has about 890,000 distinct CDR3 sequences, around 31% appearing once. Here the sequenced sample was cultured CD8+ T cells from PBMCs, taken from culture after CMV antigen stimulation. The rearrangement links TRBV27 to TRBJ2-1; 8 positions agree with TRBD2. The sequence came from a human donor in good health (CMV status not recorded). Some clones in this sample may be carry-over from other donors' samples. CDR3 DNA sequence: TGTGCCAGCAGTTCCACTAGCGGTCCTAGGTATGAGCAGTTCTTC. Residues: CASSSTSGPRYEQFF.